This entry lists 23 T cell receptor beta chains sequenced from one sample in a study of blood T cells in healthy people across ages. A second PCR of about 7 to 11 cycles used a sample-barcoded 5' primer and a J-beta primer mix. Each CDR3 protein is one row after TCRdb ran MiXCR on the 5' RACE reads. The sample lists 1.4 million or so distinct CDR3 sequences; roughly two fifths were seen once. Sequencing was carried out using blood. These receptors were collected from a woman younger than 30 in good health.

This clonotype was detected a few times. The DNA for the CDR3 is TGTGCCAGCAGCTTACTGGTAGACGAAAAACTGTTTTTT. It specifies CASSLLVDEKLFF. V and J are TRBV13 and TRBJ1-4; D gene uncertain. The V gene's germline CDR1 is PRHDT and CDR2 FYEKMQ (reference sequence). The CDR3 spans 13 residues. V shed 2 bases and J shed 8 bases, with 9 bases lying between them. Drawing the rest from reference TRBV13 and TRBJ1-4, the complete variable domain is AAGVIQSPRHLIKEKRETATLKCYPIPRHDTVYWYQQGPGQDPQFLISFYEKMQSDKGSIPDRFSAQQFSDYHSELNMSSLELGDSALYFCASSLLVDEKLFFGSGTQLSVL.

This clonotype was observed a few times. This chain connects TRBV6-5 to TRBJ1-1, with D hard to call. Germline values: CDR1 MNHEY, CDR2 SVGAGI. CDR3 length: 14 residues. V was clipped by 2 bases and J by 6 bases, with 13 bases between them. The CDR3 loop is CASSYHRGKPEAFF. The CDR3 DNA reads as TGTGCCAGCAGTTACCACCGGGGTAAGCCTGAAGCTTTCTTT.

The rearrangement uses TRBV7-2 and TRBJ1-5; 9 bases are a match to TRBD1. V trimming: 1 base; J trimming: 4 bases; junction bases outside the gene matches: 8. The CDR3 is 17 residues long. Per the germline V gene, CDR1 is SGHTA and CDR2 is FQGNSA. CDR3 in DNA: TGTGCCAGCAGCTTAGTGGGGACAGGGCATGGGAATCAGCCCCAGCATTTT. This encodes CASSLVGTGHGNQPQHF.

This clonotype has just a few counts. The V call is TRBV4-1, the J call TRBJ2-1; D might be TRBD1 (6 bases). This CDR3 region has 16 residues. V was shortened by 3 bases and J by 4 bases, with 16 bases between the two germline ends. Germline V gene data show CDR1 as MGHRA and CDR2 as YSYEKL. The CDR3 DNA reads TGCGCCAGCAGCCAGTCCGGTAGGGACACATACAATGAGCAGTTCTTC. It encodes CASSQSGRDTYNEQFF.

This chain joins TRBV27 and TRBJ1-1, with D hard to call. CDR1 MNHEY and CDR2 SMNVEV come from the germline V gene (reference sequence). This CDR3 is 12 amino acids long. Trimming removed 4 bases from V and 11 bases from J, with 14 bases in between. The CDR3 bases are TGTGCCAGCAGTTCGCTACGGAGTAGGGCTTTCTTT. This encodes CASSSLRSRAFF.

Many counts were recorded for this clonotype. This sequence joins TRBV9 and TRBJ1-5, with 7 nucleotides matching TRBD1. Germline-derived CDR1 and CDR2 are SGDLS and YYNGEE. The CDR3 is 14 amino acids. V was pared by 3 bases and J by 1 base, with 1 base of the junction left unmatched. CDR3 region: CASSEGASNQPQHF. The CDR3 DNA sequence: TGTGCCAGCAGCGAGGGGGCGAGCAATCAGCCCCAGCATTTT.

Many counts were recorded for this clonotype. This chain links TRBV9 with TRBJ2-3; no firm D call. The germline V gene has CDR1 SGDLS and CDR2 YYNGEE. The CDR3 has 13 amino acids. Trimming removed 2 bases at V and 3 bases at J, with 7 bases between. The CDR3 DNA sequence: TGTGCCAGCAGCGTCTCATTTACAGATACGCAGTATTTT. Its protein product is CASSVSFTDTQYF.

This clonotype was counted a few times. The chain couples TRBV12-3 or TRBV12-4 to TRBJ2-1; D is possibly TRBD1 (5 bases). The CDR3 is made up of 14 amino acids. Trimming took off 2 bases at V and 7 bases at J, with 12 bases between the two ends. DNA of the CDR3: TGTGCCAGCAGTTTAAAAGCGACAGAAAATGAGCAGTTCTTC. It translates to CASSLKATENEQFF.

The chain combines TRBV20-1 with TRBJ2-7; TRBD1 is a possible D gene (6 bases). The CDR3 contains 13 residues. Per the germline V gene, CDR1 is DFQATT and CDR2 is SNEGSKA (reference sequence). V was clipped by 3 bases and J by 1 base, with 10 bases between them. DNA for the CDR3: TGCAGTGCTAGCCAGGGGATGTCCTACGAGCAGTACTTC. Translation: CSASQGMSYEQYF.

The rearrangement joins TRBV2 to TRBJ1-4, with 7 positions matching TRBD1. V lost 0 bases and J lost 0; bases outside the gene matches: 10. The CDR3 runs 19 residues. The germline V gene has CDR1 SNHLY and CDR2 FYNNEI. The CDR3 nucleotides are TGTGCCAGCAGTGAAGCCCCGGGACAGCCACTTGCAACTAATGAAAAACTGTTTTTT. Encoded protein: CASSEAPGQPLATNEKLFF.

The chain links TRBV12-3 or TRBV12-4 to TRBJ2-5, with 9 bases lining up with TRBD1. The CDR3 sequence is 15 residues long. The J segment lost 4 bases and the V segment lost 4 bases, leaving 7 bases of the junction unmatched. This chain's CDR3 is CASSCMDRGRETQYF. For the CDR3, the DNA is TGTGCCAGCAGTTGTATGGACAGGGGACGAGAGACCCAGTACTTC.

CDR3 sequence (DNA): TGTGCCAGCAGTGAATCAGGGGGCGGGTACAATGAGCAGTTCTTC. This encodes CASSESGGGYNEQFF. The rearrangement links TRBV2 to TRBJ2-1; 8 bases agree with TRBD1. Trimming at V came to 2 bases and at J to 4 bases, leaving 4 bases not matched to a gene. CDR1 and CDR2 (germline): SNHLY, FYNNEI. This CDR3 comprises 15 residues.

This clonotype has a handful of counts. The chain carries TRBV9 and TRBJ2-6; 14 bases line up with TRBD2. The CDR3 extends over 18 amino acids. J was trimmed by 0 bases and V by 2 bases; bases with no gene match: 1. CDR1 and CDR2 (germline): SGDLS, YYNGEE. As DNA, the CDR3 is TGTGCCAGCAGCGTTGGACTAGCGGGAGGCTCTGGGGCCAACGTCCTGACTTTC. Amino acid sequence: CASSVGLAGGSGANVLTF.

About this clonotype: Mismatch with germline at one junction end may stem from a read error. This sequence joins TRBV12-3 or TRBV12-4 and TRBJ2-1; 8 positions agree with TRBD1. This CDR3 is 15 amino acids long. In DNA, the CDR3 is TGTGCCAGCAGCTTAGCAGGGGGCCCTCCAGATGAGCAGTTCTTC. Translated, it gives CASSLAGGPPDEQFF.

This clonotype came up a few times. This CDR3 reads CASRTGGRLTQYF. DNA of the CDR3: TGTGCCAGCAGAACAGGGGGGAGGTTGACCCAGTACTTC. J is TRBJ2-7 and V is TRBV11-2, with TRBD1 matching over 8 bases. The J call may be wrong; the DNA end is better matched by TRBJ2-5. Per germline, CDR1 SGHAT and CDR2 FQNNGV. CDR3 size: 13 residues.

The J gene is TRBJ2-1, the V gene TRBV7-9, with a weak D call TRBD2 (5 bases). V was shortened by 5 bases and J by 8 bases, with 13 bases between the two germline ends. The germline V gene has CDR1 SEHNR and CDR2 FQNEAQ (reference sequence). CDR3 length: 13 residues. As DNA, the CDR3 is TGTGCCAGCAGCCCAAGGACTTTGGATGAGCAGTTCTTC. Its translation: CASSPRTLDEQFF.

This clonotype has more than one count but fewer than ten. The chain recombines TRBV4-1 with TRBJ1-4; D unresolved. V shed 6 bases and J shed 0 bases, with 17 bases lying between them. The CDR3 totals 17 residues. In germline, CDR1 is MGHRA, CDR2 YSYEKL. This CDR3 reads CASRRVYPFATNEKLFF. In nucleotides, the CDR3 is TGCGCCAGCAGGCGGGTTTACCCTTTTGCAACTAATGAAAAACTGTTTTTT.

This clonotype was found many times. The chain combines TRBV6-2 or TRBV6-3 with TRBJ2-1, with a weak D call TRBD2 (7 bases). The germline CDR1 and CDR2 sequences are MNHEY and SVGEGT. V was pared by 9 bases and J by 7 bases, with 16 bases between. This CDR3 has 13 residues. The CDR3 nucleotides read TGTGCCAGTACGATCGGGGGGCCTAATGAGCAGTTCTTC. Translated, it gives CASTIGGPNEQFF.

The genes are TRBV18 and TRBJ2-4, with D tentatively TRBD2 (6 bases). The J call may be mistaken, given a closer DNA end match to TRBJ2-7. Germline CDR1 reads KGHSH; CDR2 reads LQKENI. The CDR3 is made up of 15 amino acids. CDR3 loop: CASSPTRERTYEQYF. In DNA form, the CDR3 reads TGTGCCAGCTCACCAACCCGGGAGCGCACCTACGAGCAGTACTTC.

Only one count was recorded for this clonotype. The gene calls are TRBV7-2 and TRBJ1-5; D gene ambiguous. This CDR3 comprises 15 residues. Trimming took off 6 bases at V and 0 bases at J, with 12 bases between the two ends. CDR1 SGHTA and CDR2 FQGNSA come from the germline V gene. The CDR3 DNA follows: TGTGCCAGCAGTGCCGCACAGTATAGCAATCAGCCCCAGCATTTT. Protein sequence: CASSAAQYSNQPQHF.

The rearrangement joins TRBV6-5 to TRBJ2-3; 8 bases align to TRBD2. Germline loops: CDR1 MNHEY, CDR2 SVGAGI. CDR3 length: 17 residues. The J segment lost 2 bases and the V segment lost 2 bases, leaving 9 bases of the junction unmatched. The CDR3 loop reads CASSYRSGSGATDTQYF. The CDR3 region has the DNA TGTGCCAGCAGTTACAGGTCGGGTAGCGGGGCCACAGATACGCAGTATTTT.

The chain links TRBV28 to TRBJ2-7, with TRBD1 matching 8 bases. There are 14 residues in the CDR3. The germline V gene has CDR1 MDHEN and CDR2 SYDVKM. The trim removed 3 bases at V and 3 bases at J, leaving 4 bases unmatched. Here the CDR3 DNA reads TGTGCCAGCAGTTTTCCAGGGGGCGGCTACGAGCAGTACTTC. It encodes CASSFPGGGYEQYF.

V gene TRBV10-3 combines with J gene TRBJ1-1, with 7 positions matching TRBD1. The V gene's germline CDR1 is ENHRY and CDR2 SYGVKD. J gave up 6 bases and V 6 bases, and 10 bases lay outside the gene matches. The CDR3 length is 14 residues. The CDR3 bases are TGTGCCATCAGACGGGACAGCCTAGGGGCTGAAGCTTTCTTT. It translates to CAIRRDSLGAEAFF.